These 14 T cell receptor beta chains originate from one sample sequenced in a study of monozygotic twins with inflammatory bowel disease. TCRdb re-called the 5' RACE reads and gives one entry per CDR3 protein, without DNA. The table lists some 89,000 distinct CDR3 sequences. The specimen was blood. Source of these receptors: a human donor with ulcerative colitis or Crohn's disease, or a healthy co-twin of an affected twin (not recorded which).

The V call is TRBV7-2, the J call TRBJ1-4; the D call from TCRdb, TRBD1, cannot be confirmed without DNA. This CDR3 contains 14 residues. The germline V gene has CDR1 SGHTA and CDR2 FQGNSA. Here the CDR3 reads CASSLGGQYEKLFF.

The CDR3 sequence: CASSLAVDPASGANVLTF. This chain uses TRBV5-1 with TRBJ2-6; lacking DNA, the TRBD2 call made by TCRdb goes unchecked. Germline V gene data show CDR1 as SGHRS and CDR2 as YFSETQ. The CDR3 length is 18 residues.

The chain links TRBV12-3 or TRBV12-4 to TRBJ2-1; absent DNA, TCRdb's TRBD1 call cannot be checked. This CDR3 region has 16 residues. CDR3: CASSLYQGGGYNEQFF.

This CDR3 reads CASSFIQGEGVYEQFF. V gene TRBV5-1 combines with J gene TRBJ2-1; TCRdb's D call of TRBD1 is untestable without DNA. Germline lookup yields CDR1 SGHRS and CDR2 YFSETQ. CDR3 length: 16 amino acids. The variable domain in full, with the rest retrieved from reference TRBV5-1 and TRBJ2-1, is KAGVTQTPRYLIKTRGQQVTLSCSPISGHRSVSWYQQTPGQGLQFLFEYFSETQRNKGNFPGRFSGRQFSNSRSEMNVSTLELGDSALYLCASSFIQGEGVYEQFFGPGTRLTVL.

V is TRBV3-1 and J is TRBJ2-1. This CDR3 contains 14 residues. The germline V gene has CDR1 LGHDT and CDR2 YNNKEL (reference sequence). CDR3 protein: CASSQQAGGDEQFF.

The genes are TRBV12-3 or TRBV12-4 and TRBJ1-1; no DNA is available, so the TRBD1 call from TCRdb remains unchecked. This CDR3 has 14 residues. The CDR3 is CARSLFGGIPEAFF.

This sequence joins TRBV11-2 and TRBJ1-5; TCRdb lists TRBD1, though no DNA is available to test this call. The CDR3 has 13 residues. Looked up from germline, CDR1 is SGHAT and CDR2 is FQNNGV. CDR3 amino acids: CASSLERGQPQHF.

The chain carries TRBV5-1 and TRBJ1-3. Germline V lookup: CDR1 SGHRS, CDR2 YFSETQ. This CDR3 has 14 amino acids. CDR3 sequence: CASSPTSSGNTIYF.

The chain employs TRBV27 and TRBJ2-2; as DNA is missing, the TRBD1 call by TCRdb cannot be tested. Germline loops: CDR1 MNHEY, CDR2 SMNVEV (reference sequence). This CDR3 has 16 residues. The CDR3 loop reads CASSQAGQSRTGELFF.

The CDR3 spells CGGVAGGYNEQFF. The chain couples TRBV20-1 to TRBJ2-1; TCRdb returns TRBD2, unconfirmable since there is no DNA. Germline-derived CDR1 and CDR2 are DFQATT and SNEGSKA (reference sequence). The CDR3 runs 13 residues.

J is TRBJ2-1 and V is TRBV29-1; with no DNA, the TCRdb D assignment of TRBD1 cannot be verified. This CDR3 is built from 13 residues. Germline V CDR1 and CDR2: SQVTM, ANQGSEA. The chain's CDR3 is CSVRQGGLNEQFF.

The rearrangement uses TRBV7-9 and TRBJ2-7; TCRdb calls TRBD1, which cannot be checked without DNA. Germline CDR1 and CDR2: SEHNR and FQNEAQ (reference sequence). The CDR3 is 15 residues long. The CDR3 sequence: CASSPDRISSYEQYF.

V and J are TRBV19 and TRBJ1-1. The germline gives CDR1 LNHDA, CDR2 SQIVND (reference sequence). CDR3 length: 12 residues. The CDR3 loop reads CATRKVNTEAFF.

The chain is built from TRBV29-1 and TRBJ2-3; TCRdb designates TRBD1, a call that cannot be tested without DNA. Germline assignment: CDR1 SQVTM and CDR2 ANQGSEA. CDR3 size: 13 residues. The chain's CDR3 is CSAGRKITDTQYF.